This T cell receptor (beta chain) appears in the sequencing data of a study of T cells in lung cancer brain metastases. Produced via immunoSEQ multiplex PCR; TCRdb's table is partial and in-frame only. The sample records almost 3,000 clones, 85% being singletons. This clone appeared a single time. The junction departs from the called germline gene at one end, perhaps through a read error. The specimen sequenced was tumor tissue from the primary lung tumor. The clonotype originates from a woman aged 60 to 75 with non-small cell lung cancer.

CDR3 protein: CASSHPDDRAYEQYF. CDR3 nucleotide sequence: TGCGCCAGCAGCCACCCCGACGACAGGGCCTACGAGCAGTACTTT. The chain combines TRBV4-1 with TRBJ2-7, with 7 bases that match TRBD1. The CDR3 contains 15 residues. Germline V gives CDR1 MGHRA, CDR2 YSYEKL.